Sequencing of this T cell receptor (beta chain) was carried out in a study of blood T cell repertoires in COVID-19. At the level of the study: The United States, Italy and Spain were the sources of the acute and convalescent COVID-19 samples. The analysed material was cDNA or gDNA that came from T cells, B-cell-depleted T cells, or PBMCs.

In the authors' methods: Amplification of reference gene primers was used by the study to estimate nucleated cell counts. Sequencing was performed with immunoSEQ multiplex PCR; in TCRdb, only in-frame clones are kept and a portion is missing. The V and J calls and clone size were taken over from that table, and D and trimming were inferred from the DNA. The sample shows more than 95,000 clones, 65% to 90% of them seen only once. Germline lookup yields CDR1 SGDLS and CDR2 YYNGEE. This CDR3 spans 15 amino acids. V shed 0 bases, J shed 3 bases, and the junction held 4 bases outside the gene matches. This clone showed up just once.

The rearrangement links TRBV9 to TRBJ2-5; 8 nucleotides align to TRBD1. This clonotype was obtained from a man at least 80 years old with acute or convalescent COVID-19. Sequencing was carried out using peripheral blood. CDR3 DNA sequence: TGTGCCAGCAGCGTAGATTTGGACAGGGAAGAGACCCAGTACTTC. Translation gives CASSVDLDREETQYF.